The present TCR beta chain was sequenced within a study of cytomegalovirus exposure and HLA in healthy donors. Details on this clone: The target antigen is unknown.

Study observations and caveats: A later analysis by the authors found several of the most significant clusters apparently linked to common viral pathogens. Among TCR sequences, most were rare, though some public TCRs appeared in many donors.

The study ran its PCR with 60 Vbeta and 13 Jbeta primers. The data were produced by immunoSEQ multiplex PCR, yet TCRdb's version contains in-frame clones alone and is incomplete. Altogether about 150,000 clones are present, approximately 84% being singletons, with the ten largest covering 1.3%. V was trimmed by 7 bases and J by 8 bases, leaving 11 bases between them. The CDR3 covers 11 residues. Germline CDR1 and CDR2: MNHGY and SAAAGT. The sequence was obtained from a man aged 50 to 60 in good health and CMV-seropositive. The chain is built from TRBV6-8 and TRBJ1-1, with D tentatively TRBD1 (6 bases). The sequencing input was PBMCs. The CDR3 sequence is CASKSGTEAFF. In DNA form, the CDR3 reads TGTGCCAGCAAATCCGGGACAGAAGCTTTCTTT.